These 12 T cell receptor beta chains were sequenced from one sample in a study of response to subunit inactivated influenza vaccine. TCRdb re-analysed the RT-PCR reads in MiXCR, keeping a single row per CDR3 protein. The sample carries approximately 730,000 distinct CDR3 sequences, around 13% recorded once. This material consisted of PBMCs from blood, taken less than 15 days before vaccination. These receptors all come from a man between 45 and 60 years old who received an inactivated influenza vaccine.

The chain has TRBV27 and TRBJ1-2, with D possibly TRBD1 on 6 matching bases. Trimming cost V 2 bases and J 7 bases, with 14 bases left between them. CDR1 and CDR2 from the germline V gene are MNHEY and SMNVEV (reference sequence). The CDR3 length is 14 residues. The CDR3 DNA is TGTGCCAGCAGTTTAACCGGGGGCGTCAGTGGCTACACCTTC. Its translation is CASSLTGGVSGYTF.

This clonotype has more than one count but fewer than ten. The chain carries TRBV12-3 or TRBV12-4 and TRBJ1-5, with 7 nucleotides matching TRBD1. The trim removed 3 bases at V and 3 bases at J, leaving 5 bases unmatched. This CDR3 is built from 15 residues. CDR3 loop: CASSFQGGNNQPQHF. As DNA, the CDR3 is TGTGCCAGCAGTTTCCAGGGGGGGAACAATCAGCCCCAGCATTTT.

This clonotype has only a few counts. The V and J genes are TRBV20-1 and TRBJ1-2, with 7 bases fitting TRBD1. The CDR3 covers 16 residues. V shed 0 bases, J shed 8 bases, and the junction held 15 bases outside the gene matches. Per the germline V gene, CDR1 is DFQATT and CDR2 is SNEGSKA (reference sequence). In DNA, the CDR3 is TGCAGTGCTAGAGACAGGGATTGGGACAGCCCTTGGGGCTACACCTTC. Its translation is CSARDRDWDSPWGYTF.

The CDR3 bases are TGTGCCAGCAGTTCGTCGGAGTACACCTTC. Protein product: CASSSSEYTF. The chain carries TRBV28 and TRBJ1-2; the D is unclear. Germline CDR1 and CDR2: MDHEN and SYDVKM. The CDR3 runs 10 residues. Trimming cost V 4 bases and J 11 bases, with 8 bases left between them.

This clonotype was seen at least ten times. The V and J genes are TRBV27 and TRBJ2-1; D is perhaps TRBD2 (6 bases). This CDR3 has 16 amino acids. In germline, CDR1 is MNHEY, CDR2 SMNVEV (reference sequence). Trimming removed 1 base at V and 8 bases at J, with 18 bases between. The CDR3 is CASSLFSSGSGDEQFF. DNA for the CDR3: TGTGCCAGCAGTTTATTTTCCAGCGGGTCGGGGGATGAGCAGTTCTTC.

The chain uses TRBV4-1 and TRBJ2-3; 10 nucleotides align to TRBD2. Germline lookup yields CDR1 MGHRA and CDR2 YSYEKL. The CDR3 is 18 residues long. V lost 1 base, J lost 4 bases, and 11 bases stayed unmatched. In DNA, the CDR3 is TGCGCCAGCAGCCAAGTTATAGCGGGAGGCTTTGGGGCAGATACGCAGTATTTT. Translation gives CASSQVIAGGFGADTQYF.

This clonotype was observed a few times. The chain is built from TRBV4-1 and TRBJ1-1; the match to TRBD1 covers 7 bases. This CDR3 contains 15 residues. Losses at the gene ends were 4 bases for V and 0 bases for J; bases not matched to a gene: 5. The germline CDR1 and CDR2 sequences are MGHRA and YSYEKL. The CDR3 DNA follows: TGCGCCAGCAGCCGCCCGGGACAGCTGAACACTGAAGCTTTCTTT. It specifies CASSRPGQLNTEAFF.

The rearrangement links TRBV20-1 to TRBJ2-7, with unresolved D. The germline V and J ends were trimmed by 0 bases and 4 bases, with 19 bases remaining between them. The CDR3 is 16 amino acids. The germline CDR1 and CDR2 sequences are DFQATT and SNEGSKA (reference sequence). The CDR3 here is CSAREATPVLVYEQYF. CDR3 DNA: TGCAGTGCTAGAGAAGCCACCCCAGTTCTGGTGTACGAGCAGTACTTC.

Worth noting for this clonotype: One end of the junction does not line up with germline, which may come from a read error. The chain recombines TRBV20-1 with TRBJ2-1; D might be TRBD2 (6 bases). CDR3 size: 17 residues. Germline-derived CDR1 and CDR2 are DFQATT and SNEGSKA (reference sequence). CDR3 protein: CCARDIGDGSSYNEQFF. CDR3 bases: TGCTGTGCTAGAGATATCGGGGACGGGAGCTCCTACAATGAGCAGTTCTTC.

This sequence joins TRBV28 and TRBJ2-3; the match to TRBD2 covers 14 bases. The germline CDR1 and CDR2 sequences are MDHEN and SYDVKM. The CDR3 is 17 amino acids. V shed 5 bases and J 1 base; nucleotides not matched to a gene: 5. CDR3 loop: CASSGTSGGWGTDTQYF. The CDR3 region has the DNA TGTGCCAGCAGTGGGACTAGCGGGGGTTGGGGCACAGATACGCAGTATTTT.

This clonotype was observed a few times. This chain joins TRBV27 and TRBJ2-1; 14 nucleotides agree with TRBD2. Germline V CDR1 and CDR2: MNHEY, SMNVEV (reference sequence). The CDR3 length is 18 residues. J gave up 5 bases and V 5 bases, and 11 bases lay outside the gene matches. The CDR3, as DNA: TGTGCCAGCAGTCCCCTCCAGACTAGCGGGAGGGCCCACAATGAGCAGTTCTTC. It codes for CASSPLQTSGRAHNEQFF.

This clonotype was counted at least ten times. The J gene is TRBJ1-5, the V gene TRBV28, with D possibly matching TRBD1 (5 bases). In germline, CDR1 is MDHEN, CDR2 SYDVKM. There are 14 residues in the CDR3. Trimming removed 6 bases at V and 1 base at J, with 10 bases between. This CDR3 is CASSRQPSNQPQHF. Written as DNA, the CDR3 is TGTGCCAGCAGCAGACAGCCCAGCAATCAGCCCCAGCATTTT.